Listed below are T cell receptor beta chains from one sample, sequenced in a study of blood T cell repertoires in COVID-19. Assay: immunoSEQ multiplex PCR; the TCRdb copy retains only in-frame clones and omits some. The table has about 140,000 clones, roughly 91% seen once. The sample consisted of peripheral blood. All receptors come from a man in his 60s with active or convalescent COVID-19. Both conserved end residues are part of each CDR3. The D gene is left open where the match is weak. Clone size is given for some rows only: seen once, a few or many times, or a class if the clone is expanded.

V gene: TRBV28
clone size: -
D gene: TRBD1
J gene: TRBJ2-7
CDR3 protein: CATNRGRYEQYF
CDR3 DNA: TGTGCCACCAACAGGGGGCGCTACGAGCAGTACTTC

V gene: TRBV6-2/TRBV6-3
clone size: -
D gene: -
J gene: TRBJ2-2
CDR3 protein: CASSYQVVGELFF
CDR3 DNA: TGTGCCAGCAGTTACCAGGTCGTCGGGGAGCTGTTTTTT

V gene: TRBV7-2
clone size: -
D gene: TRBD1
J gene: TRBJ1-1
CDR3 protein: CASSPQGAATEAFF
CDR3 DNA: TGTGCCAGCAGCCCGCAGGGGGCCGCCACTGAAGCTTTCTTT

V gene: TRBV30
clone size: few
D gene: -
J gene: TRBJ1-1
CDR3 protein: CAWTQGQNTEAFF
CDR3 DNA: TGTGCCTGGACTCAGGGGCAAAACACTGAAGCTTTCTTT

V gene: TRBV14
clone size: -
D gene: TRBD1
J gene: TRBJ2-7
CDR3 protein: CASSPQGAGSYEQYF
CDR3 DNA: TGTGCCAGCAGCCCACAGGGGGCCGGTTCCTACGAGCAGTACTTC

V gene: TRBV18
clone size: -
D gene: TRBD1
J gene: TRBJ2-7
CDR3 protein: CASSTGTGAYEQYF
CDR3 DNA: TGTGCCAGCTCAACCGGGACAGGGGCCTACGAGCAGTACTTC

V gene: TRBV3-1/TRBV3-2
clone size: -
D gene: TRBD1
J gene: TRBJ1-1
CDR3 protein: CASSQFPDRDTEAFF
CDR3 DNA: TGTGCCAGCAGCCAATTTCCGGACAGGGACACTGAAGCTTTCTTT

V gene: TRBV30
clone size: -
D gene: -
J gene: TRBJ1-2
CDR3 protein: CAWTTGFLGYGYTF
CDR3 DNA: TGTGCCTGGACCACAGGGTTTTTAGGCTATGGCTACACCTTC

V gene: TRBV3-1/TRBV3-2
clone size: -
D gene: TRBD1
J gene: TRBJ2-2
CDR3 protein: CASSQDPWTGGFSNTGELFF
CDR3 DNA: TGTGCCAGCAGCCAAGATCCCTGGACAGGGGGCTTTTCGAACACCGGGGAGCTGTTTTTT

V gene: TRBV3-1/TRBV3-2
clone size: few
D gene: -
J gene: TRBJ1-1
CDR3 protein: CASSHAGASTEAFF
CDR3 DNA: TGTGCCAGCAGCCACGCAGGGGCAAGCACTGAAGCTTTCTTT

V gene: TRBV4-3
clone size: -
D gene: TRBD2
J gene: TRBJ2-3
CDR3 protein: CASSQDGGRGSDTQYF
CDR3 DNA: TGCGCCAGCAGCCAAGATGGGGGGAGGGGATCAGATACGCAGTATTTT

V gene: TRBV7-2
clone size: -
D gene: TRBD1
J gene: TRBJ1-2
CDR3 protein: CASSFDRGSRYGYTF
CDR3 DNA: TGTGCCAGCAGCTTTGACAGGGGGTCAAGATATGGCTACACCTTC

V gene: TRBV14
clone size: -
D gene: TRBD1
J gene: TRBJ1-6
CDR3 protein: CASSQGQGRSPLHF
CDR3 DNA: TGTGCCAGCAGCCAGGGACAGGGGCGCTCACCCCTCCACTTT

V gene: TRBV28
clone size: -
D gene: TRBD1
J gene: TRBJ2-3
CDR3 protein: CASSLGGAGGSTDTQYF
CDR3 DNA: TGTGCCAGCAGTTTAGGTGGGGCAGGGGGTTCCACAGATACGCAGTATTTT

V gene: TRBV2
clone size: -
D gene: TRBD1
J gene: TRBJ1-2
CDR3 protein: CASVLQGQNYGYTF
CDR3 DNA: TGTGCCAGCGTTTTACAGGGGCAGAACTATGGCTACACCTTC

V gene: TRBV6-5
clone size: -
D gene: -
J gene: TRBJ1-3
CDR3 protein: CASSSTGGGNTIYF
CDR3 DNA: TGTGCCAGCAGTTCGACAGGCGGTGGAAACACCATATATTTT

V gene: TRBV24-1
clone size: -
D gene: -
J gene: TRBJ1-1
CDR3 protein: CATSDFSGLEAFF
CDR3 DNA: TGTGCCACCAGTGATTTCTCAGGCCTTGAAGCTTTCTTT

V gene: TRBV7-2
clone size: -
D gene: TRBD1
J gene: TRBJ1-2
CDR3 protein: CASSTHYRGLGDGYTF
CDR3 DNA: TGTGCCAGCAGCACCCATTACAGGGGGCTCGGTGACGGCTACACCTTC

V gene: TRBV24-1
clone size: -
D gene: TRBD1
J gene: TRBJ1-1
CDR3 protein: CATRSTGTEAFF
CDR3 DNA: TGTGCCACCAGATCGACAGGGACTGAAGCTTTCTTT

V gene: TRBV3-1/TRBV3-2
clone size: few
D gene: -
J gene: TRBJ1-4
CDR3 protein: CASSQEGGKREKLFF
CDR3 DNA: TGTGCCAGCAGCCAAGAGGGAGGAAAGAGGGAAAAACTGTTTTTT

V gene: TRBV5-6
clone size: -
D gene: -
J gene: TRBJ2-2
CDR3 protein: CASSLAYGRDVTGELFF
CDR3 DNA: TGTGCCAGCAGCTTGGCCTACGGGAGAGACGTCACCGGGGAGCTGTTTTTT